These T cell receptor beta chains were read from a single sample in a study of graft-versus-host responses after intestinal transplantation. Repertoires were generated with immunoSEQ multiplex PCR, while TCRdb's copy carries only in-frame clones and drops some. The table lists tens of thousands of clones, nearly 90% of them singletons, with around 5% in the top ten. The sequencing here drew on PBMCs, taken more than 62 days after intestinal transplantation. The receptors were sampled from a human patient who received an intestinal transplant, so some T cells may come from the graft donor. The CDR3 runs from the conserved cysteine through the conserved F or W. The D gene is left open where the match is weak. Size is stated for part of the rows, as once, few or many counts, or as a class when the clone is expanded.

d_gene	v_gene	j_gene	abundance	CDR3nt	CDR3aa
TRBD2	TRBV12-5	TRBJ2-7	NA	TGTGCTAGTGGGGTTAGCGGGGGGCCCTCCTACGAGCAGTACTTC	CASGVSGGPSYEQYF
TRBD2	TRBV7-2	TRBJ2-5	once	TGTGCCAGCAGCTTATCAGCGGGGGGGGCTTGGGAGACCCAGTACTTC	CASSLSAGGAWETQYF
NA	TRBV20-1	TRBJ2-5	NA	TGCAGTGCTAGAGCTCAAGAGACCCAGTACTTC	CSARAQETQYF
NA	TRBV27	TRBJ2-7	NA	TGTGCCAGCAGTTTGAGAACAGGGATCGAGCAGTACTTC	CASSLRTGIEQYF
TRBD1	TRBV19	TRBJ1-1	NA	TGTGCCAGTAGTATAGGGACAGGGCCTGAAGCTTTCTTT	CASSIGTGPEAFF
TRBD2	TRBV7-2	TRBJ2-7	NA	TGTGCCAGCAGCTTAGGGACTAGCGCCTACGAGCAGTACTTC	CASSLGTSAYEQYF
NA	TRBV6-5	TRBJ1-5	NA	TGTGCCAGCAGCCCTAGGGGGGTTTCCCCGCCCCAGCATTTT	CASSPRGVSPPQHF
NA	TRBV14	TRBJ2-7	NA	TGTGCCAGCAGCCCCGGTCGGGACGCCTTCTCCTACGAGCAGTACTTC	CASSPGRDAFSYEQYF
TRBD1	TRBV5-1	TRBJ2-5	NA	TGCGCCAGCAGCTCTTATCCGACAGGGGTCGTTCGAGAGACCCAGTACTTC	CASSSYPTGVVRETQYF
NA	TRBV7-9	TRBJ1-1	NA	TGTGCCAGCAGCTTATTGCCAGGGGTTAACACTGAAGCTTTCTTT	CASSLLPGVNTEAFF
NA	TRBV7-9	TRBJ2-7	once	TGTGCCAGCAGCTCTGGGGTCTCCTACGAGCAGTACTTC	CASSSGVSYEQYF
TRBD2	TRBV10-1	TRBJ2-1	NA	TGCGCCAGCAGGGCTAGCGGGGGGAATGAGCAGTTCTTC	CASRASGGNEQFF
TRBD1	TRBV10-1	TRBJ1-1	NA	TGCGCCAGCAGTGAGTCGAACAGGGGTTTTGAAGCTTTCTTT	CASSESNRGFEAFF
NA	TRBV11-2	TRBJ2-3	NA	TGTGCCAGCAGCACGGGGGTGCGAGATACGCAGTATTTT	CASSTGVRDTQYF
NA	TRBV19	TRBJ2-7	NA	TGTGCCAGTAGTATGACAGCTCAGGGGTACGAGCAGTACTTC	CASSMTAQGYEQYF
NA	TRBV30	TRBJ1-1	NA	TGTGCCTGGAGTGTGGGGGGGGAGGCTTTCTTT	CAWSVGGEAFF
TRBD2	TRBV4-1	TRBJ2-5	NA	TGCGCCAGCAGCCACATATGGCTAGCGGGGAAGACCCAGTACTTC	CASSHIWLAGKTQYF
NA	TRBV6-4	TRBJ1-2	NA	TGTGCCAGCAGTGACCAGCATGAGGCCCATGGCTACACCTTC	CASSDQHEAHGYTF
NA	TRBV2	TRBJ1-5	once	TGTGCCAGCAGTGGCACTAGGGTAGGGACTTATCATAGCAATCAGCCCCAGCATTTT	CASSGTRVGTYHSNQPQHF
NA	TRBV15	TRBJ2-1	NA	TGTGCCACCAGCAGAGTTTTGGACAGCTACAATGAGCAGTTCTTC	CATSRVLDSYNEQFF
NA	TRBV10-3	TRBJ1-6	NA	TGTGCCATCAGGAAACAGGGATCACCCCTCCACTTT	CAIRKQGSPLHF
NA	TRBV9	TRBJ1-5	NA	TGTGCCAGCAGCCTAGTAGTGGCGGGGATAAATCAGCCCCAGCATTTT	CASSLVVAGINQPQHF
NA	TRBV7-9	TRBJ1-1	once	TGTGCCAGCAGCCCGGTGGGGGGAGGGATACATGAAGCTTTCTTT	CASSPVGGGIHEAFF
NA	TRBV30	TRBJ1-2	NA	TGTGCCTGGAAGCCGCGTAGGGGCGATTTTGGCTACACCTTC	CAWKPRRGDFGYTF
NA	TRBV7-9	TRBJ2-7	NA	TGTGCCAGCAGTGTTCAGGGGTCGTGGCGCTACGAGCAGTACTTC	CASSVQGSWRYEQYF
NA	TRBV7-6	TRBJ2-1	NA	TGTGCCAGCAGCTTAAGTAATCCCTACAATGAGCAGTTCTTC	CASSLSNPYNEQFF
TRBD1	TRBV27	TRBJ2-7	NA	TGTGCCAGCAGTGCAACTCCGGGACAGGGCGACGAGCAGTACTTC	CASSATPGQGDEQYF
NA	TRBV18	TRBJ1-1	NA	TGTGCCAGCTCACCACCGACAGGAAGCACTGAAGCTTTCTTT	CASSPPTGSTEAFF
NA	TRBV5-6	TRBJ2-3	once	TGTGCCAGCAGCCCCGGGCAGTATTTT	CASSPGQYF
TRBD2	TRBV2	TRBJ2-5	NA	TGTGCCAGCTCTTTGGGTCTAGCGGGGGGGCTCCAAGAGACCCAGTACTTC	CASSLGLAGGLQETQYF
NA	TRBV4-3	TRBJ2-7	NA	TGCGCCAGCAGCCAATTAGGGCCCTCCTACGAGCAGTACTTC	CASSQLGPSYEQYF
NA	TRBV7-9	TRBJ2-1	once	TGTGCCAGCAGCTTCAATGAGCAGTTCTTC	CASSFNEQFF
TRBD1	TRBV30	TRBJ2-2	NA	TGTGCCTGGAGTGGTAAGGGGGCCACCGGGGAGCTGTTTTTT	CAWSGKGATGELFF
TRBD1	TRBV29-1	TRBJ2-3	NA	TGCAGCGTTGCCGGGACAGCCCTCACAGATACGCAGTATTTT	CSVAGTALTDTQYF
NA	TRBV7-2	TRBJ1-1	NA	TGTGCCAGCAGCTTAGGAGGCAAAACTGAAGCTTTCTTT	CASSLGGKTEAFF
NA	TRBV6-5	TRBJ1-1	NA	TGTGCCAGCAGTTCTGGGACGGACGGGACTGAAGCTTTCTTT	CASSSGTDGTEAFF